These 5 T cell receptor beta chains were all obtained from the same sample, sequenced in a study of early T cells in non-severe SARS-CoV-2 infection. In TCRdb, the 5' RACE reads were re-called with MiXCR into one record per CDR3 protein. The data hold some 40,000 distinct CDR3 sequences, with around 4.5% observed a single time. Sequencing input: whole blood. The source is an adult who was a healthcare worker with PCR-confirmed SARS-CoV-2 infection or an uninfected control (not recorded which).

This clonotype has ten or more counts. The CDR3 protein is CSARDPQGAGYGYTF. The CDR3 nucleotides are TGCAGTGCTAGAGATCCACAGGGGGCAGGCTATGGCTACACCTTC. The V and J genes are TRBV20-1 and TRBJ1-2, with 9 bases aligning to TRBD1. After removal of 0 bases from V and 4 bases from J, the junction contained 6 bases not matched to a gene. CDR1 is DFQATT and CDR2 is SNEGSKA in the germline V gene (reference sequence). The CDR3 contains 15 residues.

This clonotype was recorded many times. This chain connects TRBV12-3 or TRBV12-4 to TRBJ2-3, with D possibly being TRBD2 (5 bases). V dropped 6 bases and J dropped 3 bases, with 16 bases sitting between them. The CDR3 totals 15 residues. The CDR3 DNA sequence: TGTGCCAGCAGCCCCGGACCCGCGGGTACAGATACGCAGTATTTT. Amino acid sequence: CASSPGPAGTDTQYF.

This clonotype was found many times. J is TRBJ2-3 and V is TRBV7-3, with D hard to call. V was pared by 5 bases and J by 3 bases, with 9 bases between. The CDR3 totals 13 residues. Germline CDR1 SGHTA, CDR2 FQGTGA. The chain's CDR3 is CASSTYRTDTQYF. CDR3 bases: TGTGCCAGCAGCACTTACCGGACAGATACGCAGTATTTT.

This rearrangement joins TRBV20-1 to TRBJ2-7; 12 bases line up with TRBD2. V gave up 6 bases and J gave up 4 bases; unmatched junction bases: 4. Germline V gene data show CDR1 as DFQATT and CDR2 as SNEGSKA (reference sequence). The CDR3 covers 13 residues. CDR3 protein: CSARTSGDYEQYF. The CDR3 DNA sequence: TGCAGTGCGCGGACTAGCGGGGATTACGAGCAGTACTTC.

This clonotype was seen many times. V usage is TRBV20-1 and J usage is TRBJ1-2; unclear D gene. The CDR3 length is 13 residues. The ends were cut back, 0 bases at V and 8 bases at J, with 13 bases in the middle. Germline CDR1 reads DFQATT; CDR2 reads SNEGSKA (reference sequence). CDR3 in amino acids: CSARDTTGRGYTF. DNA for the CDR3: TGCAGTGCTAGAGATACAACCGGTAGGGGCTACACCTTC.